This passage covers 28 T cell receptor beta chains from one sample sequenced in a study of shared T cell receptors in the human thymus. Only in-frame clones appear in the TCRdb table, and some are missing; sequencing was by immunoSEQ multiplex PCR. Counted here are roughly 560,000 clones, about 84% occurring once; the ten biggest clones make up more than 0.01%. The data were also submitted as part of a second study, on human thymus T cells.

The sample taken for sequencing was thymocytes. All receptors come from a boy in the first two years of life with a congenital heart defect.

This clone appeared a single time. The chain uses TRBV7-9 and TRBJ2-7, with a possible D match to TRBD1 (5 bases). Germline V gives CDR1 SEHNR, CDR2 FQNEAQ (reference sequence). V was clipped by 4 bases and J by 3 bases, with 10 bases between them. The CDR3 covers 13 residues. Here the CDR3 reads CASSSKQVYEQYF. The CDR3 DNA sequence: TGTGCCAGCAGCTCGAAACAGGTCTACGAGCAGTACTTC.

CDR3 coding DNA: TGTGCCAGCAGGGGGGCTTATGAGCGGGAGGTCTACGAGCAGTACTTC. This sequence encodes CASRGAYEREVYEQYF. V is TRBV28 and J is TRBJ2-7; 9 positions match TRBD2. With V trimmed by 6 bases and J by 3 bases, 12 bases remained unmatched. Germline CDR1 reads MDHEN; CDR2 reads SYDVKM. The CDR3 runs 16 residues.

The CDR3 coding sequence is TGTGCCACCAGGACTAGTGGCCCAGATACGCAGTATTTT. Translating it yields CATRTSGPDTQYF. The chain joins TRBV28 to TRBJ2-3; 7 bases are a match to TRBD2. This CDR3 has 13 residues. Germline CDR1 is MDHEN and CDR2 is SYDVKM. V was clipped by 10 bases and J by 4 bases; unmatched bases: 8.

The chain couples TRBV27 to TRBJ2-7; weak D call: TRBD1 (5 bases). The CDR3 length is 14 residues. Germline CDR1 is MNHEY and CDR2 is SMNVEV (reference sequence). Trimming took 7 bases from V and 3 from J, leaving 16 bases between them. CDR3 DNA sequence: TGTGCCAGCATCCCCTCTGCGCAGGGCTACGAGCAGTACTTC. It is translated as CASIPSAQGYEQYF.

In its sample, this clone was seen a few times. The chain joins TRBV7-4 to TRBJ1-1; no clear D gene. Trimming left V 5 bases short and J 5 bases short, with 15 bases between. The CDR3 length is 14 residues. Germline V gene lookup returns CDR1 SGHVT and CDR2 SQSDAQ. The CDR3: CASSPRPLGTEAFF. The CDR3 DNA is TGTGCCAGCAGCCCCCGCCCCCTCGGGACTGAAGCTTTCTTT.

The V gene is TRBV7-2, the J gene TRBJ2-7, with D possibly being TRBD2 (5 bases). Trimming removed 5 bases at V and 6 bases at J, with 14 bases between. Germline V gene data show CDR1 as SGHTA and CDR2 as FQGNSA. The CDR3 covers 13 residues. The CDR3 coding sequence is TGTGCCAGCAGCGTCCCACTAGTAGCCGAGCAGTACTTC. Translating gives CASSVPLVAEQYF.

The rearrangement uses TRBV19 and TRBJ2-5; 7 nucleotides align to TRBD1. CDR1 is LNHDA and CDR2 is SQIVND in the germline V gene (reference sequence). CDR3 length equals 14 residues. V lost 5 bases, J lost 5 bases, and 8 bases stayed unmatched. CDR3 nucleotide sequence: TGTGCCAGTAGTTCTCCTGACAGGGTTGAGACCCAGTACTTC. Protein sequence: CASSSPDRVETQYF.

This chain connects TRBV28 to TRBJ1-4; weak D call: TRBD1 (6 bases). Trimming removed 5 bases from V and 7 bases from J, with 23 bases in between. CDR1 MDHEN and CDR2 SYDVKM come from the germline V gene. The CDR3 consists of 17 residues. The chain's CDR3 is CASSERGLPLGGEKLFF. The CDR3 DNA sequence: TGTGCCAGCAGTGAACGGGGTCTCCCTTTAGGGGGTGAAAAACTGTTTTTT.

V gene TRBV7-2 combines with J gene TRBJ2-7, with TRBD2 identical over 8 bases. Germline V gives CDR1 SGHTA, CDR2 FQGNSA. CDR3 size: 18 residues. V was pared by 5 bases and J by 0 bases, with 15 bases of the junction left unmatched. CDR3 DNA sequence: TGTGCCAGCAGCCGAAGCCCAGCCCCACTAGCGGACTCCTACGAGCAGTACTTC. Protein: CASSRSPAPLADSYEQYF.

The chain links TRBV7-7 to TRBJ2-5, with 9 nucleotides matching TRBD1. Germline CDR1 is SSHAT and CDR2 is FNYEAQ (reference sequence). The CDR3 contains 14 residues. Trimming removed 5 bases from V and 3 bases from J; junction bases left unmatched: 4. CDR3 region: CASSVGQGKETQYF. The CDR3 bases are TGTGCCAGCAGCGTGGGACAGGGTAAAGAGACCCAGTACTTC.

This rearrangement joins TRBV5-6 to TRBJ2-3; 11 positions match TRBD2. CDR3 length equals 17 residues. The V gene end was trimmed by 6 bases and the J gene end by 6 bases; junction bases not matched to a gene: 15. Germline V CDR1 and CDR2: SGHDT, YYEEEE. The CDR3 DNA is TGTGCCAGCACCGCAACTAGCGGGAGACCCTCTAGCGATACGCAGTATTTT. The encoded protein is CASTATSGRPSSDTQYF.

The chain uses TRBV27 and TRBJ2-2; 8 bases line up with TRBD1. Germline loops: CDR1 MNHEY, CDR2 SMNVEV (reference sequence). CDR3 size: 16 residues. Germline trimming cut 5 bases from V and 4 bases from J; bases unmatched to any gene: 9. The CDR3 loop reads CASSPRGRGPTGELFF. The CDR3 region has the DNA TGTGCCAGCAGTCCTAGGGGCAGGGGGCCCACCGGGGAGCTGTTTTTT.

This chain uses TRBV2 with TRBJ1-5; D uncertain. From germline, CDR1 is SNHLY and CDR2 FYNNEI. The V and J ends lost 5 bases and 1 base respectively, with 12 bases between them. The CDR3 contains 15 residues. CDR3 loop: CASSSPGKSNQPQHF. DNA for the CDR3: TGTGCCAGCAGTTCCCCGGGGAAGAGCAATCAGCCCCAGCATTTT.

This clone was detected only a few times. The gene calls are TRBV6-5 and TRBJ2-1; 10 bases align to TRBD1. CDR3 size: 15 residues. The germline V gene encodes CDR1 MNHEY and CDR2 SVGAGI. V shed 8 bases, J shed 5 bases, and the junction held 9 bases outside the gene matches. CDR3 sequence: CASSGSGTGDNEQFF. The CDR3 coding sequence is TGTGCCAGCTCCGGATCTGGGACAGGGGACAATGAGCAGTTCTTC.

This clone came up a few times. The genes are TRBV15 and TRBJ1-5; D unresolved. The V gene's germline CDR1 is LNHNV and CDR2 YYDKDF (reference sequence). Trimming shortened V by 5 bases and J by 5 bases, and 19 bases separated the two germline ends. The CDR3 contains 16 residues. The CDR3 protein is CATSPGVSPAHQPQHF. CDR3 bases: TGTGCCACCAGCCCGGGAGTTTCACCGGCCCATCAGCCCCAGCATTTT.

This chain links TRBV20-1 with TRBJ1-1, with D hard to call. CDR1 and CDR2 from the germline V gene are DFQATT and SNEGSKA (reference sequence). This CDR3 has 11 residues. The germline V and J ends were trimmed by 8 bases and 4 bases, with 11 bases remaining between them. CDR3 region: CSSRVGTEAFF. The CDR3 DNA reads as TGCAGTTCGAGGGTGGGCACTGAAGCTTTCTTT.

This clone was detected only a few times. The chain uses TRBV5-5 and TRBJ2-7; 8 nucleotides match TRBD2. The CDR3 spans 13 residues. V dropped 4 bases and J dropped 4; count of bases not matched to a gene: 4. Germline loops: CDR1 SGHKS, CDR2 YYEKEE (reference sequence). Here the CDR3 DNA reads TGTGCCAGCAGCCCGGGACTAGAGTACGAGCAGTACTTC. It codes for CASSPGLEYEQYF.

For the CDR3, the DNA is TGTGCCTGGAACTCAATAGCGGGAGTATCTGGGGCCAACGTCCTGACTTTC. As protein: CAWNSIAGVSGANVLTF. The J gene is TRBJ2-6, the V gene TRBV30; 9 bases agree with TRBD2. The V gene's germline CDR1 is GTSNPN and CDR2 SVGIG (reference sequence). With 4 bases clipped from V and 1 base from J, the junction kept 8 bases outside the gene matches. This CDR3 spans 17 amino acids.

This clone has more than one count but fewer than ten. The CDR3 DNA reads TGTGCCTGGGGGACCAGGGGGGAGGTAGCCCCCTCCTACAATGAGCAGTTCTTC. As protein: CAWGTRGEVAPSYNEQFF. V usage is TRBV30 and J usage is TRBJ2-1; D might be TRBD1 (7 bases). CDR1 is GTSNPN and CDR2 is SVGIG in the germline V gene (reference sequence). The CDR3 contains 18 residues. Trimming shortened V by 5 bases and J by 0 bases, and 23 bases separated the two germline ends.

This chain joins TRBV6-5 and TRBJ1-2; possibly TRBD1 for D (5 bases). The CDR3 runs to 14 residues. V lost 0 bases, J lost 7 bases, and 12 bases lay in between. Germline lookup yields CDR1 MNHEY and CDR2 SVGAGI. As DNA, the CDR3 is TGTGCCAGCAGTTACTCCGGACGGGGGGGTGGCTACACCTTC. This codes for CASSYSGRGGGYTF.

The J gene is TRBJ2-5, the V gene TRBV11-2; D ambiguous. In germline, CDR1 is SGHAT, CDR2 FQNNGV. Trimming took 9 bases from V and 2 from J, leaving 7 bases between them. The CDR3 is 11 amino acids. CDR3 sequence (DNA): TGTGCCAGTGGCCAGCAAGAGACCCAGTACTTC. This translates into CASGQQETQYF. Combining the CDR3 with reference TRBV11-2 and TRBJ2-5 gives the whole variable domain EAGVAQSPRYKIIEKRQSVAFWCNPISGHATLYWYQQILGQGPKLLIQFQNNGVVDDSQLPKDRFSAERLKGVDSTLKIQPAKLEDSAVYLCASGQQETQYFGPGTRLLVL.

This sequence joins TRBV14 and TRBJ2-3, with TRBD1 identical over 9 bases. V shed 3 bases, J shed 4 bases, and the junction held 11 bases outside the gene matches. This CDR3 has 17 residues. Germline lookup yields CDR1 SGHDN and CDR2 FVKESK. DNA for the CDR3: TGTGCCAGCAGCCACCCCATAAACAGGGGGCCCGCAGATACGCAGTATTTT. This encodes CASSHPINRGPADTQYF. Full variable domain (rest looked up from reference TRBV14 and TRBJ2-3): EAGVTQFPSHSVIEKGQTVTLRCDPISGHDNLYWYRRVMGKEIKFLLHFVKESKQDESGMPNNRFLAERTGGTYSTLKVQPAELEDSGVYFCASSHPINRGPADTQYFGPGTRLTVL.

This clone appeared a single time. The genes are TRBV7-9 and TRBJ2-7; TRBD1 aligns across 9 bases. V shed 3 bases, J shed 2 bases, and the junction held 5 bases outside the gene matches. From germline, CDR1 is SEHNR and CDR2 FQNEAQ (reference sequence). This CDR3 has 15 residues. CDR3 nucleotides: TGTGCCAGCAGCTTGTGGGACAGGGCTACCTACGAGCAGTACTTC. Its translation is CASSLWDRATYEQYF.

The chain recombines TRBV12-5 with TRBJ1-4; 7 bases agree with TRBD1. The CDR3 has 19 amino acids. J lost 0 bases, V lost 5 bases, and 15 bases had no gene match. In germline, CDR1 is LGHNT, CDR2 FRNRAP. The CDR3 bases are TGTGCTAGTGGTAGACCGACAGGGACCTCCCTACCAACTAATGAAAAACTGTTTTTT. It is translated as CASGRPTGTSLPTNEKLFF.

This clone has more than one count but fewer than ten. The rearrangement joins TRBV11-3 to TRBJ2-3, with 12 positions matching TRBD2. The trim removed 2 bases at V and 4 bases at J, leaving 4 bases unmatched. The CDR3 loop spans 16 amino acids. Germline lookup yields CDR1 SGHNT and CDR2 YENEEA. The CDR3 nucleotides read TGTGCCAGCAGCTTACCGACTAGCGGGAGTGCAGATACGCAGTATTTT. This sequence encodes CASSLPTSGSADTQYF.

This chain uses TRBV5-1 with TRBJ1-2, with D perhaps TRBD1 (5 bases). Germline V gives CDR1 SGHRS, CDR2 YFSETQ. Trimming left V 3 bases short and J 4 bases short, with 7 bases between. The CDR3 is 12 amino acids. DNA for the CDR3: TGCGCCAGCAGCTCCAGGGCCTATGGCTACACCTTC. Protein sequence: CASSSRAYGYTF.

V and J are TRBV18 and TRBJ2-1; maybe TRBD2 (5 bases). CDR1 is KGHSH and CDR2 is LQKENI in the germline V gene. The CDR3 totals 14 residues. The germline V and J ends were trimmed by 5 bases and 8 bases, with 16 bases remaining between them. The CDR3 DNA reads TGTGCCAGCTCAACGCGGGCCCGCCGGGATGAGCAGTTCTTC. It encodes CASSTRARRDEQFF. Together with reference TRBV18 and TRBJ2-1, the CDR3 gives the full variable domain: NAGVMQNPRHLVRRRGQEARLRCSPMKGHSHVYWYRQLPEEGLKFMVYLQKENIIDESGMPKERFSAEFPKEGPSILRIQQVVRGDSAAYFCASSTRARRDEQFFGPGTRLTVL.

V gene TRBV6-5 combines with J gene TRBJ1-3, with 7 bases that match TRBD1. V was clipped by 4 bases and J by 2 bases; unmatched bases: 8. This CDR3 spans 16 amino acids. The germline CDR1 and CDR2 sequences are MNHEY and SVGAGI. The CDR3 DNA is TGTGCCAGCAGTTCACACAGGGGTCTAACTGGAAACACCATATATTTT. Translation gives CASSSHRGLTGNTIYF.